The source of this T cell receptor (beta chain) is a study of T cells in Graves' hyperthyroidism and ophthalmopathy. Patients were excluded because of uncontrolled infection, other autoimmune disease, pregnancy or lactation. CDR3 length equals 14 residues. Trimming cost V 1 base and J 3 bases, with 9 bases left between them. Germline V gene data show CDR1 as LGHDT and CDR2 as YNNKEL (reference sequence). This clonotype was observed many times. Researchers amplified the TCR beta CDR3 regions from RNA transcripts. The TCR CDR3 first-round RT-PCR relied on the HTBI primer set. Each CDR3 protein gets one entry after TCRdb re-called the multiplex PCR reads with MiXCR. The profile shows about 290,000 distinct CDR3 sequences, roughly 13% of them singletons.

The V and J genes are TRBV3-1 and TRBJ1-1; no definite D call. The sample comprised blood. The source of this sequence is a woman between 40 and 50 years old with Graves' hyperthyroidism. CDR3 nucleotide sequence: TGTGCCAGCAGCCAAGTCGGCGGGGACACTGAAGCTTTCTTT. This sequence encodes CASSQVGGDTEAFF.